One sample yielded the 32 T cell receptor beta chains listed below, sequenced in a study of shared clonotypes between healthy human individuals. Clones were read by immunoSEQ multiplex PCR, and TCRdb kept only the in-frame ones, dropping some. In the table there are about 1 million clones, 65% to 75% of which are singletons. The sequenced material came from memory CD4+ T cells sorted from blood. Indicated subset: CD45RA-negative fraction. These receptors all come from a young man in good health.

This chain links TRBV5-1 with TRBJ2-3; 9 nucleotides align to TRBD2. The length of the CDR3 is 19 residues. Germline values: CDR1 SGHRS, CDR2 YFSETQ. J was trimmed by 2 bases and V by 5 bases; bases with no gene match: 18. CDR3 sequence reads: CASRYWYGSGGAATDTQYF. CDR3 in DNA: TGCGCCAGCAGGTATTGGTATGGTAGCGGGGGAGCAGCCACAGATACGCAGTATTTT.

This chain joins TRBV7-8 and TRBJ2-7; TRBD1 is a possible D gene (5 bases). With 0 bases removed from V and 3 bases from J, the gap between germline ends came to 9 bases. The germline gives CDR1 SGHVS, CDR2 FQNEAQ. CDR3 length: 14 amino acids. CDR3 sequence reads: CASSLAGANYEQYF. In nucleotides, the CDR3 is TGTGCCAGCAGCTTAGCAGGGGCCAACTACGAGCAGTACTTC. Looking up the rest from reference TRBV7-8 and TRBJ2-7 gives the full variable domain: GAGVSQSPRYKVAKRGQDVALRCDPISGHVSLFWYQQALGQGPEFLTYFQNEAQLDKSGLPSDRFFAERPEGSVSTLKIQRTQQEDSAVYLCASSLAGANYEQYFGPGTRLTVT.

This clone was counted at least ten times. The chain uses TRBV5-6 and TRBJ1-6; the D is unclear. V was cut by 0 bases and J by 6 bases, with 7 bases left in between. There are 14 residues in the CDR3. Looked up from germline, CDR1 is SGHDT and CDR2 is YYEEEE. This CDR3 is CASSLGSTNSPLHF. CDR3 nucleotides: TGTGCCAGCAGCTTGGGCAGCACTAATTCACCCCTCCACTTT.

To note about this clone: Other DNA sequences within the sample encode an identical CDR3. The chain has TRBV6-5 and TRBJ2-3; TRBD2 matches 7 bases. This CDR3 region has 15 residues. The germline V gene encodes CDR1 MNHEY and CDR2 SVGAGI. With V trimmed by 4 bases and J by 0 bases, 4 bases remained unmatched. This chain's CDR3 is CASSSGGSSTDTQYF. In DNA form, the CDR3 reads TGTGCCAGCAGTTCCGGGGGGTCCAGCACAGATACGCAGTATTTT.

The V gene is TRBV11-2, the J gene TRBJ1-1; the match to TRBD1 covers 8 bases. The germline V gene has CDR1 SGHAT and CDR2 FQNNGV. Trimming cost V 2 bases and J 4 bases; bases outside gene matches: 6. The CDR3 is 15 amino acids. CDR3 DNA: TGTGCCAGCAGCTTATTTAGTGGGACAGGCACTGAAGCTTTCTTT. Protein product: CASSLFSGTGTEAFF.

The chain carries TRBV7-5 and TRBJ2-7; TRBD1 reflects the table's D call only, with no check against the DNA. TRBV7-5 counts as a pseudogene. The CDR3 is 15 residues long. The CDR3 sequence is CARLKRDRVSHEQYF. The DNA of the CDR3 is TGTGCCAGACTCAAGAGGGACAGGGTGTCCCACGAGCAGTACTTC.

This chain links TRBV14 with TRBJ1-2; D unclear. The germline V gene encodes CDR1 SGHDN and CDR2 FVKESK. The CDR3 is made up of 14 amino acids. V lost 0 bases and J lost 3, with 8 bases in between. CDR3 protein: CASSQEAGDYGYTF. Here the CDR3 DNA reads TGTGCCAGCAGCCAAGAAGCAGGCGACTATGGCTACACCTTC.

V gene TRBV30 combines with J gene TRBJ2-7; 7 bases agree with TRBD1. This CDR3 is 11 amino acids long. Germline CDR1 GTSNPN, CDR2 SVGIG (reference sequence). The junction had 5 bases not matched to a gene; V was cut back by 5 bases and J by 7 bases. CDR3 in DNA: TGTGCCTGGGACAGGGTGGGAGAGCAGTACTTC. Its translation is CAWDRVGEQYF.

The rearrangement links TRBV29-1 to TRBJ1-2; D gene unclear. Deletions cut 4 bases from V and 4 bases from J, with 16 bases between. The germline V gene encodes CDR1 SQVTM and CDR2 ANQGSEA. This CDR3 contains 14 residues. The CDR3 DNA sequence: TGCAGCGTTGCAAGCGGGGAGGCGGTCTATGGCTACACCTTC. Protein sequence: CSVASGEAVYGYTF.

On this clone itself: One junction end disagrees with the germline gene, perhaps due to a read error. This chain connects TRBV5-1 to TRBJ2-7; TRBD2 agrees at 7 bases. This CDR3 is 12 amino acids long. Germline CDR1 reads SGHRS; CDR2 reads YFSETQ. CDR3 nucleotide sequence: TGCGCCAGCAGCTTATGGGAGGGCCAACTAAGATTC. Protein: CASSLWEGQLRF.

The table lists this clone with many counts. The chain employs TRBV6-6 and TRBJ1-4; D not resolved. The CDR3 has 15 amino acids. Germline lookup yields CDR1 MNHNY and CDR2 SVGAGI (reference sequence). The germline V and J ends were trimmed by 2 bases and 0 bases, with 7 bases remaining between them. This CDR3 is CASSYTRATNEKLFF. The CDR3 region has the DNA TGTGCCAGCAGTTACACCAGAGCAACTAATGAAAAACTGTTTTTT.

The gene calls are TRBV4-2 and TRBJ2-5; TRBD2 matches at 7 bases. The J call is uncertain, as TRBJ2-7 better fits the DNA end. Per the germline V gene, CDR1 is LGHNA and CDR2 is YNFKEQ. CDR3 length: 14 residues. CDR3 bases: TGTGCCAGCAGCTTAGCGGGTGCCTCCTACGAGCAGTACTTC. This sequence encodes CASSLAGASYEQYF.

This clone has more than one count but fewer than ten. The rearrangement joins TRBV7-3 to TRBJ2-2; 10 bases are shared with TRBD2. In germline, CDR1 is SGHTA, CDR2 FQGTGA. Trimming removed 5 bases from V and 1 base from J; junction bases left unmatched: 1. The CDR3 has 15 amino acids. The CDR3 coding sequence is TGTGCCAGCAGCCCTAGCGGGGGGAACACCGGGGAGCTGTTTTTT. It is translated as CASSPSGGNTGELFF. Together with reference TRBV7-3 and TRBJ2-2, the CDR3 gives the full variable domain: GAGVSQTPSNKVTEKGKYVELRCDPISGHTALYWYRQSLGQGPEFLIYFQGTGAADDSGLPNDRFFAVRPEGSVSTLKIQRTERGDSAVYLCASSPSGGNTGELFFGEGSRLTVL.

The chain uses TRBV28 and TRBJ2-2; D gene ambiguous. The CDR3 totals 11 residues. The germline gives CDR1 MDHEN, CDR2 SYDVKM. Trimming took off 10 bases at V and 8 bases at J, with 11 bases between the two ends. The CDR3 sequence: CATSLWGELFF. The CDR3 nucleotides read TGTGCCACCTCTCTCTGGGGGGAGCTGTTTTTT.

This rearrangement joins TRBV30 to TRBJ2-3; 11 positions agree with TRBD1. Germline CDR1 reads GTSNPN; CDR2 reads SVGIG (reference sequence). V shed 3 bases, J shed 8 bases, and the junction held 4 bases outside the gene matches. This CDR3 is built from 13 residues. CDR3 coding DNA: TGTGCCTGGAGCGGACAGGGGGCTGGTACGCAGTATTTT. It codes for CAWSGQGAGTQYF.

V gene TRBV9 combines with J gene TRBJ2-1; D might be TRBD1 or TRBD2, each matching 5 bases. V lost 0 bases, J lost 5 bases, and 12 bases lay in between. Looked up from germline, CDR1 is SGDLS and CDR2 is YYNGEE. The CDR3 is 15 residues long. The DNA for the CDR3 is TGTGCCAGCAGCGTAGTGGTTGGGGGTAACAATGAGCAGTTCTTC. Protein: CASSVVVGGNNEQFF.

The genes are TRBV9 and TRBJ1-1; 7 bases are shared with TRBD1. Looked up from germline, CDR1 is SGDLS and CDR2 is YYNGEE. The CDR3 is 15 residues long. V trimming: 2 bases; J trimming: 4 bases; junction bases outside the gene matches: 8. In DNA, the CDR3 is TGTGCCAGCAGCGTGGGAGACAGGGAGGGCACTGAAGCTTTCTTT. Translated: CASSVGDREGTEAFF.

A remark on this clone: The sample contains more than one DNA sequence encoding this CDR3. This chain uses TRBV2 with TRBJ2-1; 7 positions agree with TRBD2. The CDR3 consists of 14 residues. The V and J ends lost 9 bases and 0 bases, in that order; junction bases with no gene match: 5. Germline V gene lookup returns CDR1 SNHLY and CDR2 FYNNEI. The CDR3 DNA follows: TGTGCCAGTAGCGGGTCCAGCTCCTACAATGAGCAGTTCTTC. This codes for CASSGSSSYNEQFF.

This clone was recorded once. The V gene is TRBV10-1, the J gene TRBJ2-5; 10 positions agree with TRBD1. The CDR3 contains 15 residues. CDR1 is WNHNN, CDR2 SYGVQD, per germline (reference sequence). The V segment lost 10 bases and the J segment 3 bases; nucleotides outside the gene matches: 11. Here the CDR3 reads CATSETGGSEETQYF. The CDR3 DNA sequence: TGCGCCACCAGCGAGACAGGGGGCTCGGAAGAGACCCAGTACTTC.

The chain links TRBV7-9 to TRBJ1-1; D possibly corresponds to TRBD1 (6 bases). V dropped 1 base and J dropped 1 base, with 10 bases sitting between them. This CDR3 contains 15 residues. Germline-derived CDR1 and CDR2 are SEHNR and FQNEAQ (reference sequence). The CDR3 region has the DNA TGTGCCAGCAGCTTAGGGGAACAGGGGAACACTGAAGCTTTCTTT. Translated: CASSLGEQGNTEAFF.

J is TRBJ2-7 and V is TRBV29-1; D remains ambiguous. The V gene's germline CDR1 is SQVTM and CDR2 ANQGSEA. Trimming took off 7 bases at V and 3 bases at J, with 10 bases between the two ends. The CDR3 consists of 11 residues. This CDR3 is CSGGDLYEQYF. The CDR3 DNA follows: TGCAGCGGGGGTGACCTCTACGAGCAGTACTTC.

The chain combines TRBV7-2 with TRBJ2-1; no definite D call. Trimming took 1 base from V and 11 from J, leaving 9 bases between them. Per the germline V gene, CDR1 is SGHTA and CDR2 is FQGNSA. The CDR3 sequence is 12 residues long. This CDR3 reads CASSLDFGKQFF. The DNA for the CDR3 is TGTGCCAGCAGCTTAGATTTTGGAAAGCAGTTCTTC.

The J gene is TRBJ2-7, the V gene TRBV6-1; D is possibly TRBD1 (6 bases). V shed 7 bases and J shed 3 bases, with 19 bases lying between them. Germline CDR1 and CDR2: MNHNS and SASEGT. CDR3 length: 15 residues. CDR3 sequence reads: CASTRQEVPLYEQYF. The CDR3 DNA reads as TGTGCCAGCACTAGACAGGAAGTCCCGCTCTACGAGCAGTACTTC.

The chain uses TRBV19 and TRBJ1-2; D is possibly TRBD1 (5 bases). CDR1 is LNHDA, CDR2 SQIVND, per germline (reference sequence). The V gene lost 3 bases and the J gene lost 10 bases, with 15 bases spanning the gap. The CDR3 has 13 residues. This CDR3 is CASSIDGGYHYTF. The CDR3 DNA follows: TGTGCCAGTAGTATCGACGGGGGTTATCACTACACCTTC.

The rearrangement joins TRBV7-9 to TRBJ2-2; D call uncertain. Trimming took 4 bases from V and 7 from J, leaving 7 bases between them. CDR1 is SEHNR, CDR2 FQNEAQ, per germline (reference sequence). The CDR3 totals 12 residues. The CDR3 protein is CASSSIYGELFF. CDR3 nucleotide sequence: TGTGCCAGCAGCTCCATTTACGGGGAGCTGTTTTTT.

V gene TRBV5-1 combines with J gene TRBJ1-3; no firm D call. The CDR3 has 15 amino acids. The V and J ends lost 2 bases and 2 bases respectively, with 11 bases between them. The germline gives CDR1 SGHRS, CDR2 YFSETQ. The CDR3 DNA reads TGCGCCAGCAGCTTATCCGGGCAAGCTGGAAACACCATATATTTT. Encoded protein: CASSLSGQAGNTIYF.

Turning to this clone: The sample contains more than one DNA sequence encoding this CDR3. The V call is TRBV2, the J call TRBJ1-4; 11 nucleotides match TRBD1. After removal of 6 bases from V and 5 bases from J, the junction contained 2 bases not matched to a gene. CDR1 and CDR2 (germline): SNHLY, FYNNEI. This CDR3 contains 14 residues. The CDR3 nucleotides are TGTGCCAGCAGCAGGGACAGGGGGAATGAAAAACTGTTTTTT. Residues: CASSRDRGNEKLFF.

The rearrangement joins TRBV6-6 to TRBJ1-4; D possibly corresponds to TRBD1 (5 bases). The CDR3 extends over 15 amino acids. Germline V lookup: CDR1 MNHNY, CDR2 SVGAGI (reference sequence). V shed 5 bases and J shed 9 bases, with 19 bases lying between them. CDR3 sequence (DNA): TGTGCCAGCAGTGCTGGAGGGACCAGCGAGAAAAAACTGTTTTTT. This gives the protein CASSAGGTSEKKLFF.

This chain joins TRBV28 and TRBJ1-2; TRBD1 matches at 7 bases. The CDR3 extends over 12 amino acids. The ends lost 4 bases at V and 9 bases at J; junction bases unmatched: 5. Looked up from germline, CDR1 is MDHEN and CDR2 is SYDVKM. The CDR3: CASSYRQGRYTF. CDR3 coding DNA: TGTGCCAGCAGTTACCGACAGGGACGCTACACCTTC.

In this sample, this clone turned up a few times. The J gene is TRBJ2-7, the V gene TRBV5-1; D might be TRBD1 (6 bases). The germline CDR1 and CDR2 sequences are SGHRS and YFSETQ. The V end was cut by 1 base, the J end by 6 bases, with 11 bases between. This CDR3 has 13 residues. The CDR3 region is CASSLPKQGEQYF. As DNA, the CDR3 is TGCGCCAGCAGCTTGCCGAAACAGGGCGAGCAGTACTTC.

The chain's CDR3 is CASSVAALNQPQHF. CDR3 nucleotides: TGTGCCAGCAGCGTTGCGGCGCTGAATCAGCCCCAGCATTTT. This chain connects TRBV9 to TRBJ1-5; D ambiguous. Deletions cut 2 bases from V and 4 bases from J, with 10 bases between. In germline, CDR1 is SGDLS, CDR2 YYNGEE. This CDR3 spans 14 amino acids. The variable domain in full, with the rest retrieved from reference TRBV9 and TRBJ1-5, is DSGVTQTPKHLITATGQRVTLRCSPRSGDLSVYWYQQSLDQGLQFLIQYYNGEERAKGNILERFSAQQFPDLHSELNLSSLELGDSALYFCASSVAALNQPQHFGDGTRLSIL.

The rearrangement links TRBV5-1 to TRBJ2-7; D possibly matches TRBD1 or TRBD2 (7 bases each). Germline V gene data show CDR1 as SGHRS and CDR2 as YFSETQ. The ends were cut back, 3 bases at V and 4 bases at J, with 17 bases in the middle. CDR3 size: 15 residues. The CDR3 DNA follows: TGCGCCAGCAGCTCGCAGACAGGGAGGGGGTACGAGCAGTACTTC. It specifies CASSSQTGRGYEQYF.